The 22 T cell receptor beta chains reported below all come from one sample, sequenced in a study of blood T cell repertoires in COVID-19. Using immunoSEQ multiplex PCR, the repertoire was profiled, and TCRdb retains in-frame clones only, with some absent. This table holds 87,000 or so clones, approximately 86% found once. Input material: peripheral blood. The receptors originated from a middle-aged man with acute or convalescent COVID-19.

The CDR3 here is CASSIPGGKGETQYF. CDR3 bases: TGTGCCAGTAGTATACCCGGCGGGAAGGGAGAGACCCAGTACTTC. The chain is built from TRBV19 and TRBJ2-5; D is possibly TRBD2 (6 bases). CDR3 length equals 15 residues. Germline V gives CDR1 LNHDA, CDR2 SQIVND (reference sequence). Trimming shortened V by 2 bases and J by 4 bases, and 14 bases separated the two germline ends.

This clone was detected once. V usage is TRBV5-4 and J usage is TRBJ2-5, with D maybe TRBD2 (5 bases). Looked up from germline, CDR1 is SGHNT and CDR2 is YYREEE (reference sequence). The V and J ends lost 4 bases and 5 bases respectively, with 15 bases between them. The CDR3 contains 14 residues. The CDR3 nucleotides are TGTGCCAGCAGCCCCGCCGGGTCGGGGGAGACCCAGTACTTC. It specifies CASSPAGSGETQYF.

V gene TRBV30 combines with J gene TRBJ2-5; D may be TRBD2 (5 bases). Trimming took 0 bases from V and 5 from J, leaving 10 bases between them. The CDR3 consists of 13 residues. The germline V gene encodes CDR1 GTSNPN and CDR2 SVGIG (reference sequence). CDR3 sequence: CAWSVGGLETQYF. The CDR3 DNA follows: TGTGCCTGGAGTGTAGGAGGACTTGAGACCCAGTACTTC.

The chain has TRBV12-5 and TRBJ2-7, with 12 nucleotides matching TRBD2. Germline lookup yields CDR1 LGHNT and CDR2 FRNRAP. With 4 bases clipped from V and 6 bases from J, the junction kept 4 bases outside the gene matches. This CDR3 contains 14 residues. The CDR3 here is CASGSLAGGLEQYF. CDR3 nucleotides: TGTGCTAGTGGTTCTCTAGCGGGGGGGCTCGAGCAGTACTTC.

The V gene is TRBV6-1, the J gene TRBJ1-5; D perhaps matches TRBD1 (5 bases). The CDR3 runs to 15 residues. With 2 bases removed from V and 4 bases from J, the gap between germline ends came to 12 bases. Germline CDR1 reads MNHNS; CDR2 reads SASEGT. CDR3 in DNA: TGTGCCAGCAGTGAATGGAGCAGGGCTAATCAGCCCCAGCATTTT. Translation: CASSEWSRANQPQHF.

This sequence joins TRBV5-1 and TRBJ1-4; D perhaps matches TRBD1 (6 bases). V was pared by 0 bases and J by 5 bases, with 11 bases between. The CDR3 runs to 15 residues. The germline V gene encodes CDR1 SGHRS and CDR2 YFSETQ. CDR3 loop: CASSLGGQTNEKLFF. As DNA, the CDR3 is TGCGCCAGCAGCTTGGGTGGACAGACAAATGAAAAACTGTTTTTT.

The chain recombines TRBV6-5 with TRBJ2-3, with 7 bases lining up with TRBD2. Germline assignment: CDR1 MNHEY and CDR2 SVGAGI. Unmatched junction bases numbered 9, after V lost 5 bases and J lost 4 bases. This CDR3 is 15 amino acids long. The CDR3 sequence: CASSPVGAGADTQYF. The CDR3 coding sequence is TGTGCCAGCAGTCCCGTTGGGGCGGGAGCAGATACGCAGTATTTT.

V gene TRBV30 combines with J gene TRBJ2-7; 9 positions agree with TRBD1. CDR3 length: 12 amino acids. Germline V gene data show CDR1 as GTSNPN and CDR2 as SVGIG (reference sequence). J was trimmed by 6 bases and V by 1 base; bases with no gene match: 1. Written as DNA, the CDR3 is TGTGCCTGGAGTGAGGACAGGGGCGAGCAGTACTTC. This codes for CAWSEDRGEQYF.

The chain recombines TRBV24-1 with TRBJ2-7, with a possible D match to TRBD1 (5 bases). Per the germline V gene, CDR1 is KGHDR and CDR2 is SFDVKD. V was trimmed by 2 bases and J by 0 bases, leaving 13 bases between them. This CDR3 contains 16 residues. CDR3 protein: CATSDSRTRFSYEQYF. The CDR3 DNA is TGTGCCACCAGTGATTCGCGGACACGATTCTCCTACGAGCAGTACTTC.

Remarks on this clone: Additional DNA sequences in this sample encode the identical CDR3. The J gene is TRBJ1-2, the V gene TRBV5-1; TRBD1 matches 9 bases. Trimming took 3 bases from V and 4 from J; bases not matched to a gene: 4. This CDR3 is built from 14 residues. Germline V gene lookup returns CDR1 SGHRS and CDR2 YFSETQ. The CDR3 reads CASSSGQGSYGYTF. DNA of the CDR3: TGCGCCAGCAGCTCGGGACAGGGAAGCTATGGCTACACCTTC. The full variable domain, in which reference TRBV5-1 and TRBJ1-2 provide the parts outside the CDR3, is KAGVTQTPRYLIKTRGQQVTLSCSPISGHRSVSWYQQTPGQGLQFLFEYFSETQRNKGNFPGRFSGRQFSNSRSEMNVSTLELGDSALYLCASSSGQGSYGYTFGSGTRLTVV.

V usage is TRBV27 and J usage is TRBJ1-4, with D hard to call. Trimming pared 7 bases from V and 1 base from J, leaving 13 bases between. The CDR3 is 15 residues long. Germline CDR1 MNHEY, CDR2 SMNVEV (reference sequence). CDR3 bases: TGTGCCAGCACCCCGGACGGACTAACTAATGAAAAACTGTTTTTT. It encodes CASTPDGLTNEKLFF.

The chain joins TRBV6-4 to TRBJ1-2; 8 nucleotides align to TRBD1. Germline assignment: CDR1 MRHNA and CDR2 SNTAGT. The CDR3 runs 16 residues. V dropped 6 bases and J dropped 7; count of bases not matched to a gene: 16. CDR3 amino acids: CASSTGGKVPPGGYTF. CDR3 nucleotide sequence: TGTGCCAGCAGCACAGGGGGAAAAGTCCCCCCTGGTGGCTACACCTTC.

V usage is TRBV4-3 and J usage is TRBJ1-2, with 8 nucleotides matching TRBD1. J gave up 7 bases and V 5 bases, and 15 bases lay outside the gene matches. The germline V gene encodes CDR1 LGHNA and CDR2 YSLEER. This CDR3 region has 16 residues. The CDR3 reads CASSIDRGPAGSGYTF. The CDR3 DNA follows: TGCGCCAGCAGCATTGACAGGGGACCGGCTGGGTCTGGCTACACCTTC.

The chain combines TRBV6-4 with TRBJ1-5; no firm D call. This CDR3 region has 13 residues. Trimming cost V 0 bases and J 6 bases, with 6 bases left between them. Germline CDR1 reads MRHNA; CDR2 reads SNTAGT. CDR3 bases: TGTGCCAGCAGTGACTCGTTCGGTCAGCCCCAGCATTTT. Translating it yields CASSDSFGQPQHF.

This rearrangement joins TRBV7-6 to TRBJ1-1; the D is unclear. Germline CDR1 reads SGHVS; CDR2 reads FNYEAQ. There are 17 residues in the CDR3. Trimming took off 0 bases at V and 3 bases at J, with 17 bases between the two ends. This CDR3 is CASSLAGPEKVDTEAFF. In nucleotides, the CDR3 is TGTGCCAGCAGCTTAGCGGGCCCAGAAAAGGTAGACACTGAAGCTTTCTTT.

V and J are TRBV19 and TRBJ2-6; TRBD1 aligns across 7 bases. The CDR3 length is 16 residues. The junction had 5 bases not matched to a gene; V was cut back by 6 bases and J by 0 bases. Germline CDR1 LNHDA, CDR2 SQIVND (reference sequence). The CDR3 protein is CASSQGEPSGANVLTF. The DNA of the CDR3 is TGTGCCAGTAGCCAGGGGGAACCCTCTGGGGCCAACGTCCTGACTTTC.

The CDR3 loop reads CASSQAQGDDNYGYTF. Written as DNA, the CDR3 is TGCGCCAGCAGCCAAGCTCAGGGGGACGATAACTATGGCTACACCTTC. The genes are TRBV4-1 and TRBJ1-2, with 7 bases aligning to TRBD1. Per the germline V gene, CDR1 is MGHRA and CDR2 is YSYEKL. Trimming at V came to 1 base and at J to 1 base, leaving 6 bases not matched to a gene. The CDR3 sequence is 16 residues long.

The rearrangement joins TRBV4-1 to TRBJ1-1; 7 bases are a match to TRBD1. Germline CDR1 and CDR2: MGHRA and YSYEKL. The CDR3 has 14 amino acids. Unmatched junction bases numbered 1, after V lost 0 bases and J lost 3 bases. The CDR3 DNA reads TGCGCCAGCAGCCAAGAAAGGGGGCACACTGAAGCTTTCTTT. It encodes CASSQERGHTEAFF.

This chain links TRBV7-8 with TRBJ1-2; 9 bases fit TRBD1. The V and J ends lost 1 base and 1 base, in that order; junction bases with no gene match: 7. CDR1 SGHVS and CDR2 FQNEAQ come from the germline V gene. CDR3 length: 17 amino acids. The CDR3 nucleotides are TGTGCCAGCAGCTTAGTGGGACCGGGACAGGGTAACTATGGCTACACCTTC. It encodes CASSLVGPGQGNYGYTF.

The rearrangement joins TRBV9 to TRBJ2-5, with 10 positions matching TRBD2. This CDR3 region has 15 residues. Germline V CDR1 and CDR2: SGDLS, YYNGEE. The V segment lost 0 bases and the J segment 5 bases; nucleotides outside the gene matches: 4. The CDR3: CASSVASGRMETQYF. For the CDR3, the DNA is TGTGCCAGCAGCGTAGCTAGCGGGAGAATGGAGACCCAGTACTTC.

The chain employs TRBV20-1 and TRBJ2-1; D is possibly TRBD2 (5 bases). V shed 3 bases and J shed 4 bases, with 13 bases lying between them. Germline V gives CDR1 DFQATT, CDR2 SNEGSKA (reference sequence). This CDR3 region has 14 residues. As DNA, the CDR3 is TGCAGTGCTAGTGCGAGCGGAGCGTACAATGAGCAGTTCTTC. Translated: CSASASGAYNEQFF.

The rearrangement links TRBV9 to TRBJ1-2; TRBD1 matches 7 bases. Germline V gene data show CDR1 as SGDLS and CDR2 as YYNGEE. The CDR3 is 13 residues long. Trimming at V came to 4 bases and at J to 4 bases, leaving 4 bases not matched to a gene. The CDR3 reads CASSRTGAYGYTF. The CDR3 region has the DNA TGTGCCAGCAGCCGAACAGGGGCCTATGGCTACACCTTC.